Listed below are T cell receptor beta chains from one sample, sequenced in a study of cytomegalovirus exposure and HLA in healthy donors. Libraries were prepared by immunoSEQ multiplex PCR; TCRdb keeps only in-frame clonotypes and omits some of them. The repertoire has about 140,000 clones, roughly four fifths of them found once; the top ten carry more than 4%. What was sequenced was PBMCs. Source of these receptors: a man aged 40-55 years in good health and CMV-seropositive. The CDR3 runs from the conserved cysteine through the conserved F or W. The D gene is left open where the match is weak. The size field is filled for only some rows; it gives once, few, many or a size class.

CDR3 | DNA | size | J | D | V
CASSLKRRSSGNTIYF | TGTGCCAGCAGTTTAAAACGACGGAGCTCTGGAAACACCATATATTTT | once | TRBJ1-3 | . | TRBV7-9
CASSLADRSGYGYTF | TGTGCCAGCAGCTTAGCTGATCGCTCCGGCTATGGCTACACCTTC | . | TRBJ1-2 | . | TRBV7-9
CSARAPGEQYF | TGCAGTGCTAGAGCTCCGGGCGAGCAGTACTTC | . | TRBJ2-7 | . | TRBV20-1
CASSVTGTGTEAFF | TGCGCCAGCAGCGTGACAGGGACGGGCACTGAAGCTTTCTTT | . | TRBJ1-1 | TRBD1 | TRBV5-1
CASSLSGDYNEQFF | TGTGCCAGCAGTTTATCAGGGGATTACAATGAGCAGTTCTTC | . | TRBJ2-1 | . | TRBV27
CASSTSGRRYEQYF | TGTGCCAGTAGTACGTCCGGGAGGAGGTACGAGCAGTACTTC | few | TRBJ2-7 | TRBD2 | TRBV19
CAISETSGVDTQYF | TGTGCCATCAGTGAGACTAGCGGTGTGGATACGCAGTATTTT | . | TRBJ2-3 | TRBD2 | TRBV10-3
CRTRDTNQPQHF | TGCAGAACTCGGGACACCAATCAGCCCCAGCATTTT | . | TRBJ1-5 | . | TRBV29-1
CASSARGFGNTEAFF | TGTGCCAGCAGCGCCAGGGGTTTCGGGAACACTGAAGCTTTCTTT | . | TRBJ1-1 | . | TRBV9
CASSQAGAARETQYF | TGTGCCAGCTCGCAAGCGGGGGCAGCGAGAGAGACCCAGTACTTC | . | TRBJ2-5 | TRBD2 | TRBV18
CASSPRQDSNQPQHF | TGTGCCAGCAGCCCCAGACAGGATAGCAATCAGCCCCAGCATTTT | . | TRBJ1-5 | . | TRBV5-6
CAWSPTDRGGYTF | TGTGCCTGGAGTCCGACCGACAGGGGCGGCTACACCTTC | . | TRBJ1-2 | TRBD1 | TRBV30
CASSMEIYGYTF | TGTGCCAGTAGTATGGAGATCTATGGCTACACCTTC | . | TRBJ1-2 | . | TRBV19
CASSYSSRGLRTEAFF | TGTGCCAGCAGTTACTCGAGCAGGGGGTTGAGGACTGAAGCTTTCTTT | . | TRBJ1-1 | TRBD1 | TRBV6-5
CASSPQGKNTEAFF | TGTGCCAGCAGCCCTCAGGGAAAGAACACTGAAGCTTTCTTT | . | TRBJ1-1 | . | TRBV9
CASSLTGTRETDTQYF | TGTGCCAGCAGCTTGACCGGGACCCGGGAGACAGATACGCAGTATTTT | . | TRBJ2-3 | . | TRBV7-3
CASSQVERQGLVRNYGYTF | TGCGCCAGCAGCCAAGTAGAGAGGCAGGGACTAGTCAGGAACTATGGCTACACCTTC | . | TRBJ1-2 | . | TRBV4-1
CASSFSGSGGTEQFF | TGTGCCAGCAGCTTCTCAGGTAGCGGGGGAACTGAGCAGTTCTTC | . | TRBJ2-1 | TRBD2 | TRBV7-9
CASSRGGSYNEQFF | TGTGCCAGCAGTCGGGGCGGGAGCTACAATGAGCAGTTCTTC | . | TRBJ2-1 | TRBD2 | TRBV25-1
CASSPPGGQGSNEQYF | TGTGCCAGCAGCCCCCCCGGTGGGCAGGGAAGCAACGAGCAGTACTTC | . | TRBJ2-7 | . | TRBV11-2
CASSLRVSPFSSYEQYF | TGTGCCAGCAGCTTAAGAGTTAGCCCGTTTAGCTCCTACGAGCAGTACTTC | . | TRBJ2-7 | . | TRBV7-2
CASSQIGQGGAFF | TGTGCCAGTAGCCAAATCGGACAAGGAGGGGCTTTCTTT | . | TRBJ1-1 | . | TRBV19
CASSTSSGRSNEQFF | TGTGCCAGCAGCACTTCTAGCGGGAGGTCTAATGAGCAGTTCTTC | . | TRBJ2-1 | TRBD2 | TRBV7-3
CASSPRGGQNTEAFF | TGTGCCAGCAGCCCGCGGGGGGGCCAGAACACTGAAGCTTTCTTT | few | TRBJ1-1 | . | TRBV7-9
CASSLSLPYGYTF | TGTGCCAGCAGCTTGTCACTTCCCTATGGCTACACCTTC | once | TRBJ1-2 | . | TRBV7-2
CASSPLTGMNEQFF | TGTGCCAGCAGCCCGCTGACAGGGATGAATGAGCAGTTCTTC | . | TRBJ2-1 | TRBD1 | TRBV5-6